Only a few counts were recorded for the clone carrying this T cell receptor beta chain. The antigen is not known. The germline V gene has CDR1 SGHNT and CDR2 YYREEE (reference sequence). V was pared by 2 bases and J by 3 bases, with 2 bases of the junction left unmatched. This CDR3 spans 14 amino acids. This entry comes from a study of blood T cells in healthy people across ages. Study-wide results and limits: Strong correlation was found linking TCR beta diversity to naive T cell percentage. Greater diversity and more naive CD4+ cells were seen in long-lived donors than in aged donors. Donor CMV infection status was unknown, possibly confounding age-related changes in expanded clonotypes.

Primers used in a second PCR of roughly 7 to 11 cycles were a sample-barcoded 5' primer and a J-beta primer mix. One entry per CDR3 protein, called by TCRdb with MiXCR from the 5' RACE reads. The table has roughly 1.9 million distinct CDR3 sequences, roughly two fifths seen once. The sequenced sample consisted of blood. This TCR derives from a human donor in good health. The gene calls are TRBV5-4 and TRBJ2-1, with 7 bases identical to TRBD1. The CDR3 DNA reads TGTGCCAGCAGCTTACAGGGGTACTACAATGAGCAGTTCTTC. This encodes CASSLQGYYNEQFF.